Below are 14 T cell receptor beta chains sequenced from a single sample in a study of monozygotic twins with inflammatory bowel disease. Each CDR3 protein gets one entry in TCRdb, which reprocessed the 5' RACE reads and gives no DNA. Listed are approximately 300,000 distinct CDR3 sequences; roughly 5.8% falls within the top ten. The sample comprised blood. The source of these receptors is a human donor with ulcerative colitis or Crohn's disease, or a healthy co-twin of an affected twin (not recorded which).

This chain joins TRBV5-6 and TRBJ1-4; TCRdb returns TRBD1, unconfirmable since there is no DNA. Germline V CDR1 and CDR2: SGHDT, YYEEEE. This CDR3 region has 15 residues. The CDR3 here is CASSLWWQGGEKLFF.

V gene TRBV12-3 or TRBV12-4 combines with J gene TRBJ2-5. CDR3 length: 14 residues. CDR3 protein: CASSLMSGKETQYF.

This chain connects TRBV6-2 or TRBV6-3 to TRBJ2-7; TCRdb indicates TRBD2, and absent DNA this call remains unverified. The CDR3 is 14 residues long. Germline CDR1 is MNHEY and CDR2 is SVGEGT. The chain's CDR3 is CASSGLAATYEQYF.

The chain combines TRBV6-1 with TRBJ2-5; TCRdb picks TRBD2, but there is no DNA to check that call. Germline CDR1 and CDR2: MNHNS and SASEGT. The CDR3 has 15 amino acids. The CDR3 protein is CASSESPAGRSTNAF.

CDR3 amino acids: CASSSAMGTYEQYF. J is TRBJ2-7 and V is TRBV18. Germline CDR1 KGHSH, CDR2 LQKENI. The CDR3 is 14 amino acids.

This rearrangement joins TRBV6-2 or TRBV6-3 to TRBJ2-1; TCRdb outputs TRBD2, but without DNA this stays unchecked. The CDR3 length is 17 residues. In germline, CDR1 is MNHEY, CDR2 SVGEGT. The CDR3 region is CASSYEVVVALDNEQFF.

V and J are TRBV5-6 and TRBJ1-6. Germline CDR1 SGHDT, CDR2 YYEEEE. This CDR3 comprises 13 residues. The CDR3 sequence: CASSRTQDSPLHF.

This CDR3 reads CASMSPGKTQYF. The V gene is TRBV25-1, the J gene TRBJ2-5. CDR1 is MGHDK and CDR2 is SYGVNS in the germline V gene. The CDR3 has 12 residues.

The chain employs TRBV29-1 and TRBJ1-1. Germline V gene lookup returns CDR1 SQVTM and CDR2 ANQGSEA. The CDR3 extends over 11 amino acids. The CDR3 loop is CSVDWRREAFF.

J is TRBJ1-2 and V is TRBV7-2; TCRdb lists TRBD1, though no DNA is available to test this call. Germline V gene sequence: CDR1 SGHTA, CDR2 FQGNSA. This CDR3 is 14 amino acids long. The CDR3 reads CASSPGQGTHGYTF.

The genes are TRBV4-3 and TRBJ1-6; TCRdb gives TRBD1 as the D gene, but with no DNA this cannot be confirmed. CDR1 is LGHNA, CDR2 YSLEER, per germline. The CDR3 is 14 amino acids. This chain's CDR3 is CASSHPFRGSPLHF.

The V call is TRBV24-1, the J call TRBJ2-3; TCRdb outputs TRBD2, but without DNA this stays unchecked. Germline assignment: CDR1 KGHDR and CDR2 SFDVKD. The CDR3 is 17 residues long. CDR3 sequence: CATSERTSGRGSDTQYF.

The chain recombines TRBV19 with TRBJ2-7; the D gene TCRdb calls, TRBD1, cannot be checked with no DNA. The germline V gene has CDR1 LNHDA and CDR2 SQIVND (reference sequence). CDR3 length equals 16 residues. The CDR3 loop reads CASSSLRDRGSYEQYF.

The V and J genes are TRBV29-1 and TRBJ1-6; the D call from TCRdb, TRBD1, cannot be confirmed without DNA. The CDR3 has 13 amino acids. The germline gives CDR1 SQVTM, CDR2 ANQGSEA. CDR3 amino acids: CSARQTGGSPLHF.